This T cell receptor (beta chain) was recorded in a study of cytomegalovirus exposure and HLA in healthy donors. With 60 Vbeta and 13 Jbeta primers, the PCR was carried out. Some clones are missing from TCRdb's copy, which holds only in-frame ones; the method was immunoSEQ multiplex PCR. Of roughly 200,000 clones in the sample, 75% to 85% were seen once. Germline values: CDR1 WNHNN, CDR2 SYGVQD (reference sequence). V gave up 4 bases and J gave up 0 bases, with 17 bases separating them. The CDR3 has 17 amino acids. Each donor was healthy, and each was a bone marrow donor. Whereas donors were nominally healthy upon sampling, unrecorded immune exposures were probable.

The rearrangement links TRBV10-1 to TRBJ2-3; maybe TRBD2 (5 bases). The TCR originated in a woman aged 45 to 65 in good health and CMV-seronegative. The sequencing input was PBMCs. The CDR3: CASSANFDYTSTDTQYF. In DNA, the CDR3 is TGCGCCAGCAGTGCTAACTTCGACTACACTAGCACAGATACGCAGTATTTT.